The rows below give T cell receptor beta chains drawn from one sample of a study of blood T cell repertoires in COVID-19. Clones were read by immunoSEQ multiplex PCR, and TCRdb kept only the in-frame ones, dropping some. Counted here are under 85,000 clones, more than 60% occurring once; the ten biggest clones make up just under 10%. Sequenced material: peripheral blood. The receptors originated from a human donor in a cohort sampled during active COVID-19. CDR3s leave out the opening cysteine and the closing phenylalanine or tryptophan. Not every row has a clone size; where given, it reads once, few, many or a size class.

size: -; length: 12; J: TRBJ2-7; V: TRBV27; CDR3: ASRERSEIYEQY
size: -; length: 13; J: TRBJ1-5; V: TRBV30; CDR3: AWSAVDRADQPQH
size: -; length: 11; J: TRBJ1-5; V: TRBV2; CDR3: ASKTDPIQPQH
size: -; length: 12; J: TRBJ1-6; V: TRBV4-1; CDR3: ASSQVTPQSPLH
size: few; length: 13; J: TRBJ2-7; V: TRBV6-5; CDR3: ASTYSGTDSYEQY
size: -; length: 13; J: TRBJ2-6; V: TRBV5-1; CDR3: ASSLQGTGANVLT
size: -; length: 13; J: TRBJ2-1; V: TRBV3-1/TRBV3-2; CDR3: ASSHRLAGYNEQF
size: -; length: 14; J: TRBJ2-7; V: TRBV6-6; CDR3: ASSYSRDRGSHEQY
size: -; length: 14; J: TRBJ2-3; V: TRBV6-2/TRBV6-3; CDR3: ASSRWAGGSTDTQY
size: -; length: 13; J: TRBJ1-3; V: TRBV7-9; CDR3: ASSLPGLSGNTIY
size: -; length: 13; J: TRBJ2-5; V: TRBV5-1; CDR3: ASSPTGFSRETQY
size: -; length: 15; J: TRBJ2-7; V: TRBV4-1; CDR3: ASSQEGYSGGINEQY
size: -; length: 11; J: TRBJ2-5; V: TRBV30; CDR3: AWSVTTQETQY
size: few; length: 12; J: TRBJ1-6; V: TRBV3-1/TRBV3-2; CDR3: ASSQAGVGSPLH
size: -; length: 12; J: TRBJ2-1; V: TRBV5-6; CDR3: ASSLGGADNEQF
size: once; length: 14; J: TRBJ2-5; V: TRBV19; CDR3: ASSMRQGRGEETQY
size: -; length: 12; J: TRBJ1-4; V: TRBV6-5; CDR3: ASSSSGGGEKLF
size: -; length: 10; J: TRBJ1-4; V: TRBV2; CDR3: ASRQGFGKLF
size: -; length: 12; J: TRBJ1-4; V: TRBV11-3; CDR3: ASSSGGYNEKLF